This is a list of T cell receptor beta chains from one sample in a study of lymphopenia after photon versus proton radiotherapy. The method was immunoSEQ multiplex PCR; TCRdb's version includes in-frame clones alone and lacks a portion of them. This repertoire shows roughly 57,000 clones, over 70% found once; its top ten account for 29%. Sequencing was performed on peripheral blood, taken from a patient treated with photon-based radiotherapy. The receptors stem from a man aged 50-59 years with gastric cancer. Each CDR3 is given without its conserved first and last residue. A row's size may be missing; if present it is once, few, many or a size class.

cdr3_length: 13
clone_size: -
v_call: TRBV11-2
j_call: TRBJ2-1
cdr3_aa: ASSSVRGSYNEQF

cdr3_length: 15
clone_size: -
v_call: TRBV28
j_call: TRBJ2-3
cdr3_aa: ASSPPRTSGREDTQY

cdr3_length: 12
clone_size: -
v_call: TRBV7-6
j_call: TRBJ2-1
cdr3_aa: ASSAPQGANEQF

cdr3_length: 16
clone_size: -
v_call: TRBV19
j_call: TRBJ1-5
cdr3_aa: ASSIARTGGYSNQPQH

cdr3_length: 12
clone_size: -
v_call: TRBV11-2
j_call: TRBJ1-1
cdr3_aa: ASSLGMRDTEAF

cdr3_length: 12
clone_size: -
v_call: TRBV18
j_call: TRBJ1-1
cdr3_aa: ASSPNTGNTEAF

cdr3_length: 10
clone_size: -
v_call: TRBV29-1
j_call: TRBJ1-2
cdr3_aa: SARGQGGGYT

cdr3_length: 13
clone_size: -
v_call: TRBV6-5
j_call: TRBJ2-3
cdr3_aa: ASSYDRGFTDTQY

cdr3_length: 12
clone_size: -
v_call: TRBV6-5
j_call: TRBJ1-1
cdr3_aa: ASTRTGPVTEAF

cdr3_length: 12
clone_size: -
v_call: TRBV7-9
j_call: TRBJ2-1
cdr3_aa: ASSSESGGREQF

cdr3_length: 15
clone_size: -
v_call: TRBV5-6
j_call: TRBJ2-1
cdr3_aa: ASSLVRTGNVRNEQF

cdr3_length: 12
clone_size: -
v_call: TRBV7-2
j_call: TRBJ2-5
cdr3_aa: ASSTGQGRETQY

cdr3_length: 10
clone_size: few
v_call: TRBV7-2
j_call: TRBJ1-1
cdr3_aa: ASRIDRGQAF

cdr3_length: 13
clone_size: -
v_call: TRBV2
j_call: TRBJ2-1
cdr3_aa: ASSARWSKRYEQF

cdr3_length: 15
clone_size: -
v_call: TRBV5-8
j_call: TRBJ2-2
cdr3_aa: ASSLEASGRANGELF

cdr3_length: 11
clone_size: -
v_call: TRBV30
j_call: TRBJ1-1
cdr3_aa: ATKGTMNTEAF

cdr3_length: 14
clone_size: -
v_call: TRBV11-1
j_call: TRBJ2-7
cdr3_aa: ASSPRPGTASYEQY

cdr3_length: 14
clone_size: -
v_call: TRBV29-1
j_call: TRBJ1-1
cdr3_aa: SVAGTGGFRDTEAF

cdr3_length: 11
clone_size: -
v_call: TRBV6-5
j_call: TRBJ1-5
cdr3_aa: ASNTGIYQPQH

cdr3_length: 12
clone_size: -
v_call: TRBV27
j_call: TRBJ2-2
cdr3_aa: ASMTGGNTGELF

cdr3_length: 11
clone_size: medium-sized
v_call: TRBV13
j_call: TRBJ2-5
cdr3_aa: ASSLSLVGTQY

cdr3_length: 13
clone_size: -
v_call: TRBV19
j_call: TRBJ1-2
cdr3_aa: ASSPGTEVNYGYT

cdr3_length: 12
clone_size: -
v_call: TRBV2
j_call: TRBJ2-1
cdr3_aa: ASPAGELNNEQF

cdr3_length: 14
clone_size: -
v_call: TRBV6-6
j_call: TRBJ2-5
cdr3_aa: ASSYGEDLYQETQY

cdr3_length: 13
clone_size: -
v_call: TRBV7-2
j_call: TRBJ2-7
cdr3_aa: ASSVTSGAFSKQY

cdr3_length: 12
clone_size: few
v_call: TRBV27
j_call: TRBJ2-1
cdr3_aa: ASSPTSGRSEQF

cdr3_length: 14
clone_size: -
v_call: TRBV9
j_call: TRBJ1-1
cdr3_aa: ASSVHSGQENTEAF

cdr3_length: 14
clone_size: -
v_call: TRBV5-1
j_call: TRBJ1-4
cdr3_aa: ASSFRDSRLDEKLF

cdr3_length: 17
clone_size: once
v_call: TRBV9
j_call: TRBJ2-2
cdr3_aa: ASSVAPGAGSSNTGELF

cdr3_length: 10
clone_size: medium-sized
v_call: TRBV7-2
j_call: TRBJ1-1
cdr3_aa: ASSFTNTEAF

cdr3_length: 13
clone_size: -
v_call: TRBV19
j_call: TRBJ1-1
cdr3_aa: ASTEDRGLNTEAF

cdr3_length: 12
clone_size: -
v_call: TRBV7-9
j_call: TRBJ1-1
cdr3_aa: ASSLESGNTEAF

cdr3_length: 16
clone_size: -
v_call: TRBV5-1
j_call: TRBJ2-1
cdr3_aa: ASSSLLLTSGSGNEQF

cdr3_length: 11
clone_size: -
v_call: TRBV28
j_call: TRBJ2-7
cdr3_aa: ASSLVTSYEQY

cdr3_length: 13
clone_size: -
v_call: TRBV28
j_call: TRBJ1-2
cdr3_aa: ASSSLRRGGYGYT

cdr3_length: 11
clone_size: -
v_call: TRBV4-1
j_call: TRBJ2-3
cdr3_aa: ASSPVAGDTQY

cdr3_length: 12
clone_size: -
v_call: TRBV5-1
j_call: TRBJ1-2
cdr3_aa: ASSLAEGRGGYT

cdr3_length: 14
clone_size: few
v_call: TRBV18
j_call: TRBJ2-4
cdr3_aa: ASSPNEGVAKNIQY

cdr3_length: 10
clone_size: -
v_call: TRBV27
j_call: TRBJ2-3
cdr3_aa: ASSTGPLAQY

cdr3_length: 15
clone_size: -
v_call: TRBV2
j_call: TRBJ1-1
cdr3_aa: ASSELAQGAPNTEAF

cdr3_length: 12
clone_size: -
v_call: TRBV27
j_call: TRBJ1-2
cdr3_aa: ASSFNRGAYGYT

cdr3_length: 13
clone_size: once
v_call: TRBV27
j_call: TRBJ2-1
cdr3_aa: ATAPTSGAYNEQF

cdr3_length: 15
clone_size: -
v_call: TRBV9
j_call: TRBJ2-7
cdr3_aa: ASKIGSGQELSYEQY

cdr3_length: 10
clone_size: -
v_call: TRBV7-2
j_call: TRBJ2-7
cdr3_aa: ASSTDDYEQY

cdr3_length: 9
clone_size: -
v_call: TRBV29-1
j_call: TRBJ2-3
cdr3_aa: SAASGSSQY

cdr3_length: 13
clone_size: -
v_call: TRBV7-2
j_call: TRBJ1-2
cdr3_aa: ASSPPPPANYGYT

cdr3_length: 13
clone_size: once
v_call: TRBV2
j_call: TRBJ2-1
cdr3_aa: ASSAGLGSPNEQF

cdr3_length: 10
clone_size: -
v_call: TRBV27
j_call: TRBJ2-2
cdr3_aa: ASSFLPGELF

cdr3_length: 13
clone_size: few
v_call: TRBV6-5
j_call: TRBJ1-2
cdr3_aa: ASSSTGDFFYGYT

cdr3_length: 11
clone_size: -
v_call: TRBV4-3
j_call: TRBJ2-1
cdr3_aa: ASSQASYNEQF

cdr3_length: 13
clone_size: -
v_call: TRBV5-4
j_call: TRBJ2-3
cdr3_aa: ASSLQMTSTDTQY

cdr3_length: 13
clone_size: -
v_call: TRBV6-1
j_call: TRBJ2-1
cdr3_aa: ASSESGTRRNEQF

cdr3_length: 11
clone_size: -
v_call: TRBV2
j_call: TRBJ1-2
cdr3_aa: ASSEAQGFGYT